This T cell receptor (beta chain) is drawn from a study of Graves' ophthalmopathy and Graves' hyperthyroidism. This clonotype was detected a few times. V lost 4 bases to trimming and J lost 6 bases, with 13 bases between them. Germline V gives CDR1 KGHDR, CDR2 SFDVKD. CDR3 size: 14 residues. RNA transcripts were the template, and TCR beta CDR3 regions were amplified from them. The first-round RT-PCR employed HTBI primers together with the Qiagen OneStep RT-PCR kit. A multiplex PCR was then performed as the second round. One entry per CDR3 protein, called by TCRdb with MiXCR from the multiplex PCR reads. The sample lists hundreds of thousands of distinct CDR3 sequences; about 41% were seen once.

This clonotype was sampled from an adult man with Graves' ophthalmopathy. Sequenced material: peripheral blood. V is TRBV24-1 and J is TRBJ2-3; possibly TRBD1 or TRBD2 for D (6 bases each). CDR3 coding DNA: TGTGCCACCAGTGAACCGGGGGCTGGTGATACGCAGTATTTT. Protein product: CATSEPGAGDTQYF.